This TCR beta chain emerged from a study of vaccination effects on CD4 cells after COVID-19. The wider study: All study participants received two doses of BNT162b2 or mRNA-1273 vaccine.

Before any sequencing was done, the ViraFEST assay used viral peptide pools to expand antigen-specific CD4+ T cells. Once cultured for approximately ten days, the cells underwent separation to obtain CD4+ T cells. Having tested negative for nucleocapsid antibodies, the vaccine recipients showed no prior SARS-CoV-2 infection. Worth noting for this clone: Its antigen is currently unknown.

Trimming pared 6 bases from V and 10 bases from J, leaving 15 bases between. The CDR3 extends over 12 amino acids. Sequenced by immunoSEQ multiplex PCR; TCRdb stores in-frame clones only, minus some. The table includes under 30,000 clones, roughly three quarters detected once. Study observations and caveats: Small numbers of convalescent patients limited the study. It also lacked early post-infection timepoints.

This chain connects TRBV12-3 or TRBV12-4 to TRBJ1-2; D gene uncertain. The material sequenced was CD4+ T cells from PBMCs cultured with HCoV-NL63 spike peptides, taken before COVID-19 vaccination. The receptor comes from a human donor who received a COVID-19 vaccine. CDR3 in DNA: TGTGCCAGCAGCCTAAGCGCGGGCGACTACACCTTC. The encoded protein is CASSLSAGDYTF.